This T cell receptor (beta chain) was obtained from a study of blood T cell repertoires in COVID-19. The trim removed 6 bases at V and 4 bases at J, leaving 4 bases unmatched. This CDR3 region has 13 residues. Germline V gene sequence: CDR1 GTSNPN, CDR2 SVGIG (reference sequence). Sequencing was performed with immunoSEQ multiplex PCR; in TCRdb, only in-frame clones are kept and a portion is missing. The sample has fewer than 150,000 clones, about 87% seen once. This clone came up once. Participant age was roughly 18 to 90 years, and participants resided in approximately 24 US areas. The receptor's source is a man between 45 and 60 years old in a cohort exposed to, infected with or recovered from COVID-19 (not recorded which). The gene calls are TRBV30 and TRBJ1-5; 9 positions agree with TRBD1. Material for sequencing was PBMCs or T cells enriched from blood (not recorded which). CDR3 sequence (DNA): TGTGCCTGTGGGACAGGGACAAATCAGCCCCAGCATTTT. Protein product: CACGTGTNQPQHF.